This T cell receptor (beta chain) originates from a study of blood T cell repertoires in COVID-19. Study details: Samples representing acute and convalescent COVID-19 were sourced from the United States, Italy and Spain.

Trimming removed 3 bases from V and 6 bases from J; junction bases left unmatched: 12. From germline, CDR1 is LNHNV and CDR2 YYDKDF (reference sequence). This CDR3 is built from 17 residues. Clones were sequenced by immunoSEQ multiplex PCR, and TCRdb holds only the in-frame ones, with some missing. The table shows around 100,000 clones, with roughly nine tenths occurring only once. This clone has just one count. The receptor was derived from a human donor in a cohort sampled during active COVID-19. V and J are TRBV15 and TRBJ1-2; 11 bases match TRBD1. Sequencing used peripheral blood. CDR3 DNA: TGTGCCACCAGCAGGTCAATCCGGGACAGGGGGACCAATGGCTACACCTTC. This codes for CATSRSIRDRGTNGYTF. Complete variable domain (other parts from reference TRBV15 and TRBJ1-2): DAMVIQNPRYQVTQFGKPVTLSCSQTLNHNVMYWYQQKSSQAPKLLFHYYDKDFNNEADTPDNFQSRRPNTSFCFLDIRSPGLGDTAMYLCATSRSIRDRGTNGYTFGSGTRLTVV.